This T cell receptor beta chain was documented in a study of technical replicates of blood from a few donors. With 4 bases clipped from V and 6 bases from J, the junction kept 4 bases outside the gene matches. Germline V lookup: CDR1 MGHDK, CDR2 SYGVNS. The length of the CDR3 is 13 residues. This table comes from immunoSEQ multiplex PCR, and its TCRdb copy is limited to in-frame clones, with some not included. The sample contains about 73,000 clones, over 90% of which appear only once. The sequenced sample was PBMCs. The chain has TRBV25-1 and TRBJ2-7; 9 positions agree with TRBD2. The sequence came from a human donor in good health. Some clones in this sample may be carry-over from other donors' samples. The CDR3 here is CASSGGLAREQYF. The CDR3 nucleotides read TGTGCCAGCAGTGGGGGACTAGCCCGCGAGCAGTACTTC.